One T cell receptor (beta chain) is described in this entry. TCRdb redid the calling of the PCR reads with MiXCR, one entry per CDR3 protein. This table has 10,000 to 15,000 distinct CDR3 sequences, roughly 46% appearing once. The data derive from a study of tumor-infiltrating lymphocytes in oesophageal squamous cell carcinoma. After removal of 1 base from V and 10 bases from J, the junction contained 4 bases not matched to a gene. CDR1 SGHTA and CDR2 FQGTGA come from the germline V gene. The CDR3 is made up of 13 amino acids. This TCR came from a male donor with esophageal squamous cell carcinoma. The rearrangement joins TRBV7-3 to TRBJ2-1; 7 bases line up with TRBD2. What was sequenced was normal esophageal tissue next to the tumor. DNA of the CDR3: TGTGCCAGCAGCTTAAATGGACTAGGGGAGCAGTTCTTC. It codes for CASSLNGLGEQFF.